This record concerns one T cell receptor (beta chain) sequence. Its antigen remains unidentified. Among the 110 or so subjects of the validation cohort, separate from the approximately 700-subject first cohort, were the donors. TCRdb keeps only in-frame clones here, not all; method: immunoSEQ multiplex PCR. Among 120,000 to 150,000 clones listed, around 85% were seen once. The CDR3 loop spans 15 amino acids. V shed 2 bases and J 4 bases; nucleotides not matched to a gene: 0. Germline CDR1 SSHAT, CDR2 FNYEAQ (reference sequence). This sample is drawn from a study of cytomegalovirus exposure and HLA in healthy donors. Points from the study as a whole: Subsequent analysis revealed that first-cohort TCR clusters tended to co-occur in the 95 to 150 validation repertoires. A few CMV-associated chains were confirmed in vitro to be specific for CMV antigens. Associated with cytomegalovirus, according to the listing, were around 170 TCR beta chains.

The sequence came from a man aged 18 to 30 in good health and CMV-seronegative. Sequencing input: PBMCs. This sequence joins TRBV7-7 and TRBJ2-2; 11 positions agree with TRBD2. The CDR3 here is CASSLTSGGTGELFF. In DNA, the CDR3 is TGTGCCAGCAGCTTAACTAGCGGGGGCACCGGGGAGCTGTTTTTT.